This T cell receptor (beta chain) was profiled in a study of blood T cell repertoires in COVID-19 (dated by TCRdb to 2020 to 2022). A note on the overall study: Samples from collaborators originated in the United States, Italy and Spain and spanned both the acute and convalescent phases of COVID-19. The material from the prospective study consisted of cDNA or gDNA derived from T cells, B-cell-depleted T cells, or PBMCs. Subjects who had been exposed to COVID-19, were actively infected with it, or had recovered from it provided the deeply sampled blood TCRbeta repertoires that made up the dataset. The repertoires were released in a freely available public database intended as a resource for research on the immune response to SARS-CoV-2. The samples were drawn from the first 160 participants of the ongoing ImmuneRACE study and from 950 to 1,500 subjects provided by 6 global collaborators. Sample metadata almost always included a de-identified subject ID, COVID-19 status, age in years and sex. Where available, HLA class I and class II types were obtained from metadata supplied by the sample provider rather than from assay-based typing.

Study-level results and caveats: The amount of clinical and demographic metadata varied by source and participant and was provided uncurated.

Regarding this clone: Its antigen has not been determined. One base away there is no much larger clone; base qualities are not given.

A second Seattle source provided samples from volunteer blood donors who had recovered from COVID-19. The collaborating institutions used their own protocols to collect whole blood in K2EDTA tubes. For TCRbeta analysis, collaborators shipped samples as frozen whole blood, isolated PBMCs, or DNA extracted from either of those sample types. Spanning cysteine to phenylalanine, the CDR3 consists of 15 amino acids. The kept DNA is CDR3 alone, 45 bases in frame from the first base. V loses 5 bases at its end and J loses 6 bases; junction bases beyond the gene matches: 10. The germline V gene provides CDR1 SGHVS and CDR2 FNYEAQ. TCRbeta CDR3 regions were amplified from genomic DNA using the immunoSEQ Assay, a bias-controlled multiplex PCR. The authors' analysis ran thus. Nucleated cell counts per sample were estimated from amplification of reference gene primers within the assay. Sequence reads were collapsed and filtered to measure the absolute abundance of every unique TCRbeta CDR3 rearrangement. For each sample, productive Simpson clonality was calculated as the square root of Simpson's diversity index across productive rearrangements. In TCRdb, the immuneACCESS table is reduced to in-frame sequences with V and J assigned. These tables do not hold every clone; where another copy was compared, an unresolved V gene accounts for under half, and the others remain unexplained. The V and J calls and clone size are taken from that table; D and trimming were inferred from the DNA. This sample has 120,000 or so clones in its table, and 85% to 90% of those were observed once. The ten biggest clones cover about 8% of the sample.

The sequencing input was peripheral blood. The receptor was derived from a man between 65 and 79 years old who had recovered from COVID-19. Recombination linked TRBV7-6 to TRBJ1-1; 9 bases in the junction line up with TRBD1. The CDR3 region has the sequence CASSGKGQGISEAFF. The bases are TGTGCCAGCAGCGGGAAGGGACAGGGAATTTCTGAAGCTTTCTTT. Where the CDR3 stops, the reference TRBV7-6 and TRBJ1-1 genes take over; the full variable domain is GAGVSQSPRYKVTKRGQDVALRCDPISGHVSLYWYRQALGQGPEFLTYFNYEAQQDKSGLPNDRFSAERPEGSISTLTIQRTEQRDSAMYRCASSGKGQGISEAFFGQGTRLTVV.